Listed here are 29 T cell receptor beta chains from one sample, sequenced in a study of T cells after posttransplantation cyclophosphamide. Data came from immunoSEQ multiplex PCR; TCRdb stores just in-frame clones and leaves some out. The table lists 15,000 to 20,000 clones, around 87% of them singletons. Control samples came 1 year after myeloablative marrow transplants with methotrexate plus calcineurin inhibitor. The sequenced sample was PBMCs, obtained after an allogeneic stem cell transplant with a calcineurin inhibitor and methotrexate. The receptor set was obtained from a male patient aged 45-60 years who received an allogeneic stem cell transplant from an unrelated donor, was CMV-positive, and had chronic GVHD only. A subset of T cells may come from the graft donor.

This rearrangement joins TRBV5-1 to TRBJ2-5, with 10 bases matching TRBD1. The CDR3 has 13 residues. Trimming at V came to 4 bases and at J to 5 bases, leaving 2 bases not matched to a gene. Germline loops: CDR1 SGHRS, CDR2 YFSETQ. The DNA for the CDR3 is TGCGCCAGCAGCCCGGGACAGGGGGAGACCCAGTACTTC. Amino acids: CASSPGQGETQYF. The whole variable domain, filled in from reference TRBV5-1 and TRBJ2-5, reads KAGVTQTPRYLIKTRGQQVTLSCSPISGHRSVSWYQQTPGQGLQFLFEYFSETQRNKGNFPGRFSGRQFSNSRSEMNVSTLELGDSALYLCASSPGQGETQYFGPGTRLLVL.

This clone was seen only a few times. V usage is TRBV5-1 and J usage is TRBJ2-1, with TRBD2 identical over 9 bases. V shed 1 base, J shed 9 bases, and the junction held 8 bases outside the gene matches. This CDR3 has 15 amino acids. Germline V gene lookup returns CDR1 SGHRS and CDR2 YFSETQ. The DNA of the CDR3 is TGCGCCAGCAGCTTGAGGAGCGGGAGGAGTTTTGAGCAGTTCTTC. Its translation is CASSLRSGRSFEQFF.

The gene calls are TRBV27 and TRBJ1-1; 9 nucleotides align to TRBD1. The trim removed 0 bases at V and 4 bases at J, leaving 6 bases unmatched. Germline assignment: CDR1 MNHEY and CDR2 SMNVEV (reference sequence). CDR3 size: 16 residues. CDR3 coding DNA: TGTGCCAGCAGTTTATCTTCGGGGACAGGGACCACTGAAGCTTTCTTT. Translated, it gives CASSLSSGTGTTEAFF.

The CDR3 is CASSFRAGGRPNEQFF. CDR3 in DNA: TGCGCCAGCAGCTTTCGGGCGGGGGGCCGGCCGAATGAGCAGTTCTTC. The chain employs TRBV5-1 and TRBJ2-1; 8 bases agree with TRBD2. CDR1 SGHRS and CDR2 YFSETQ come from the germline V gene. J gave up 7 bases and V 2 bases, and 11 bases lay outside the gene matches. The CDR3 extends over 16 amino acids. Full variable domain (outside the CDR3, taken from reference TRBV5-1 and TRBJ2-1): KAGVTQTPRYLIKTRGQQVTLSCSPISGHRSVSWYQQTPGQGLQFLFEYFSETQRNKGNFPGRFSGRQFSNSRSEMNVSTLELGDSALYLCASSFRAGGRPNEQFFGPGTRLTVL.

The chain recombines TRBV11-2 with TRBJ2-5; 8 bases are shared with TRBD1. The J call could be wrong; TRBJ2-7 is a better fit for the DNA end. In germline, CDR1 is SGHAT, CDR2 FQNNGV. This CDR3 spans 15 amino acids. The CDR3 nucleotides read TGTGCCAGCAGCGCCCAGGGGGCGGGCTCCTACGAGCAGTACTTC. As protein: CASSAQGAGSYEQYF.

This clone came up once. The chain combines TRBV7-3 with TRBJ1-1, with TRBD1 matching 8 bases. Germline V gene data show CDR1 as SGHTA and CDR2 as FQGTGA. V lost 1 base to trimming and J lost 10 bases; unmatched junction nucleotides: 5. The CDR3 length is 13 residues. CDR3 residues: CASSLSPGGRAFF. In DNA form, the CDR3 reads TGTGCCAGCAGCTTAAGTCCAGGGGGCAGAGCTTTCTTT. The whole variable domain, remainder taken from reference TRBV7-3 and TRBJ1-1, is GAGVSQTPSNKVTEKGKYVELRCDPISGHTALYWYRQSLGQGPEFLIYFQGTGAADDSGLPNDRFFAVRPEGSVSTLKIQRTERGDSAVYLCASSLSPGGRAFFGQGTRLTVV.

The V and J genes are TRBV2 and TRBJ2-7, with 8 bases aligning to TRBD2. V was clipped by 3 bases and J by 4 bases; unmatched bases: 2. The germline V gene encodes CDR1 SNHLY and CDR2 FYNNEI. The length of the CDR3 is 13 residues. CDR3 amino acids: CASSDPSGYEQYF. CDR3 coding DNA: TGTGCCAGCAGTGATCCTAGCGGGTACGAGCAGTACTTC.

This sequence joins TRBV7-9 and TRBJ2-3; the D gene is possibly TRBD2 (5 bases). This CDR3 has 15 amino acids. V lost 0 bases and J lost 0, with 7 bases in between. Germline CDR1 is SEHNR and CDR2 is FQNEAQ (reference sequence). DNA of the CDR3: TGTGCCAGCAGCTTAGCCGAGGGCAGCACAGATACGCAGTATTTT. Protein sequence: CASSLAEGSTDTQYF.

The rearrangement joins TRBV4-1 to TRBJ2-2, with 7 bases that match TRBD1. The CDR3 contains 14 residues. Germline V gene data show CDR1 as MGHRA and CDR2 as YSYEKL. J lost 8 bases, V lost 0 bases, and 3 bases had no gene match. The DNA for the CDR3 is TGCGCCAGCAGCCAAGATCTCAGGGGGGGGGAGCTGTTTTTT. Its translation is CASSQDLRGGELFF.

The chain carries TRBV15 and TRBJ2-3, with 13 nucleotides matching TRBD2. The CDR3 length is 15 residues. The V gene's germline CDR1 is LNHNV and CDR2 YYDKDF (reference sequence). The junction had 2 bases not matched to a gene; V was cut back by 4 bases and J by 4 bases. The DNA for the CDR3 is TGTGCCACCAGCATGGGACTAGCGGGATCAGATACGCAGTATTTT. Its protein product is CATSMGLAGSDTQYF.

This clone was seen a few times. This sequence joins TRBV10-3 and TRBJ1-1, with D perhaps matching TRBD1 (5 bases). Germline V gene data show CDR1 as ENHRY and CDR2 as SYGVKD. Deletions cut 1 base from V and 3 bases from J, with 15 bases between. There are 16 residues in the CDR3. In nucleotides, the CDR3 is TGTGCCATCAGTGAGTACGAGGTGGGGCGCGACACTGAAGCTTTCTTT. This gives the protein CAISEYEVGRDTEAFF.

The chain links TRBV7-8 to TRBJ2-4, with 10 bases identical to TRBD1. The CDR3 loop spans 13 amino acids. J was trimmed by 11 bases and V by 5 bases; bases with no gene match: 6. Germline V lookup: CDR1 SGHVS, CDR2 FQNEAQ. Written as DNA, the CDR3 is TGTGCCAGCAGCCGCCGGGACAGGGGTCTTCAGTACTTC. Amino acid sequence: CASSRRDRGLQYF.

This clone was recorded once. V gene TRBV5-4 combines with J gene TRBJ2-3; D ambiguous. The CDR3 contains 13 residues. The germline V gene has CDR1 SGHNT and CDR2 YYREEE (reference sequence). The germline V and J ends were trimmed by 4 bases and 1 base, with 7 bases remaining between them. CDR3 residues: CASSASGTDTQYF. DNA of the CDR3: TGTGCCAGCAGCGCTAGTGGCACAGATACGCAGTATTTT.

The CDR3 DNA is TGTGCCAGCGGGGGAGGCGGCGGGACCTACAATGAGCAGTTCTTC. Its translation: CASGGGGGTYNEQFF. The chain is built from TRBV7-9 and TRBJ2-1, with a weak D call TRBD2 (6 bases). Trimming left V 8 bases short and J 2 bases short, with 16 bases between. Germline CDR1 SEHNR, CDR2 FQNEAQ (reference sequence). This CDR3 is 15 amino acids long.

This chain links TRBV12-5 with TRBJ2-3, with 8 bases lining up with TRBD2. CDR3 length: 17 amino acids. V lost 6 bases, J lost 4 bases, and 15 bases stayed unmatched. Per germline, CDR1 LGHNT and CDR2 FRNRAP. CDR3 loop: CASGPTLLAGGPDTQYF. CDR3 sequence (DNA): TGTGCTAGTGGCCCGACCCTCCTCGCGGGAGGACCAGATACGCAGTATTTT.

This chain uses TRBV6-1 with TRBJ2-5, with TRBD2 matching over 7 bases. There are 15 residues in the CDR3. J gave up 5 bases and V 4 bases, and 10 bases lay outside the gene matches. CDR1 is MNHNS and CDR2 is SASEGT in the germline V gene. The CDR3 coding sequence is TGTGCCAGCAGTGGGGGGGAGGGGATAAGGGAGACCCAGTACTTC. Amino acids: CASSGGEGIRETQYF.

This clone was counted between two and nine times. The chain has TRBV10-2 and TRBJ1-3, with D possibly being TRBD1 (5 bases). V lost 2 bases, J lost 0 bases, and 8 bases lay in between. Germline CDR1 and CDR2: WSHSY and SAAADI. This CDR3 is 15 amino acids long. CDR3 protein: CASSEATASGNTIYF. DNA of the CDR3: TGCGCCAGCAGTGAGGCGACAGCCTCTGGAAACACCATATATTTT.

The chain joins TRBV19 to TRBJ2-7; D unclear. Trimming removed 4 bases from V and 2 bases from J, with 9 bases in between. The germline CDR1 and CDR2 sequences are LNHDA and SQIVND (reference sequence). The CDR3 runs 13 residues. The CDR3 is CASSNNPPYEQYF. For the CDR3, the DNA is TGTGCCAGTAGTAACAATCCCCCCTACGAGCAGTACTTC.

V gene TRBV19 combines with J gene TRBJ2-7, with a possible D match to TRBD2 (6 bases). The germline CDR1 and CDR2 sequences are LNHDA and SQIVND (reference sequence). The length of the CDR3 is 14 residues. The ends were cut back, 4 bases at V and 2 bases at J, with 12 bases in the middle. CDR3: CASSTPGLPYEQYF. CDR3 DNA sequence: TGTGCCAGTAGTACCCCGGGACTTCCCTACGAGCAGTACTTC.

The chain combines TRBV5-1 with TRBJ2-2; TRBD2 agrees at 8 bases. J gave up 6 bases and V 4 bases, and 11 bases lay outside the gene matches. The V gene's germline CDR1 is SGHRS and CDR2 YFSETQ. The CDR3 runs to 16 residues. CDR3 sequence reads: CASSPTTGGAAGELFF. CDR3 nucleotides: TGCGCCAGCAGCCCAACCACCGGGGGGGCGGCCGGGGAGCTGTTTTTT.

This rearrangement joins TRBV19 to TRBJ2-1; possibly TRBD2 for D (6 bases). V lost 3 bases and J 5 bases, leaving 14 bases between the germline ends. Germline V gene lookup returns CDR1 LNHDA and CDR2 SQIVND (reference sequence). The CDR3 consists of 15 residues. In DNA form, the CDR3 reads TGTGCCAGTAGTATCAGACTAGGGTTGGACAATGAGCAGTTCTTC. Residues: CASSIRLGLDNEQFF.

The CDR3 region is CASSFLSTAALSGANVLTF. CDR3 DNA sequence: TGTGCCAGCAGCTTCCTCTCCACAGCTGCCCTCTCTGGGGCCAACGTCCTGACTTTC. The V call is TRBV7-9, the J call TRBJ2-6; no clear D. The CDR3 spans 19 residues. Trimming removed 3 bases from V and 0 bases from J, with 18 bases in between. Germline lookup yields CDR1 SEHNR and CDR2 FQNEAQ (reference sequence).

This clone has just a few counts. V and J are TRBV2 and TRBJ1-2; possibly TRBD1 for D (5 bases). Trimming shortened V by 6 bases and J by 8 bases, and 13 bases separated the two germline ends. Germline-derived CDR1 and CDR2 are SNHLY and FYNNEI. The CDR3 is 12 residues long. Here the CDR3 DNA reads TGTGCCAGCAGAGGTGACAGTTGGGGCTACACCTTC. Translated: CASRGDSWGYTF.

The J gene is TRBJ2-5, the V gene TRBV6-6, with TRBD1 identical over 10 bases. The CDR3 totals 16 residues. The trim removed 2 bases at V and 4 bases at J, leaving 7 bases unmatched. CDR1 MNHNY and CDR2 SVGAGI come from the germline V gene (reference sequence). The CDR3 region is CASSYRQGAQVETQYF. DNA for the CDR3: TGTGCCAGCAGTTACCGACAGGGGGCGCAAGTAGAGACCCAGTACTTC.

The V call is TRBV9, the J call TRBJ2-5; 7 bases are a match to TRBD1. The J call may be faulty, since TRBJ2-7 better matches the DNA end. Germline V gene lookup returns CDR1 SGDLS and CDR2 YYNGEE. CDR3 length: 14 amino acids. For the CDR3, the DNA is TGTGCCAGCAGCGTAGTGGGGACAGCTGGCGAGCAGTACTTC. This translates into CASSVVGTAGEQYF.

This chain joins TRBV6-5 and TRBJ2-3; 7 positions agree with TRBD2. This CDR3 has 13 amino acids. J gave up 4 bases and V 6 bases, and 4 bases lay outside the gene matches. Germline CDR1 MNHEY, CDR2 SVGAGI. This chain's CDR3 is CASSRRGADTQYF. The CDR3, as DNA: TGTGCCAGCAGCCGCCGGGGGGCAGATACGCAGTATTTT.

CDR3 in DNA: TGTGCAAGTCGCCGCGGGACTAGCGGGGGTTCAGATACCTACGAGCAGTACTTC. This codes for CASRRGTSGGSDTYEQYF. V gene TRBV12-2 combines with J gene TRBJ2-7; the table's D call TRBD2 went unverified against the DNA. TRBV12-2 is flagged as a pseudogene. The CDR3 is 18 residues long.

The chain employs TRBV28 and TRBJ2-5; TRBD2 is a possible D gene (6 bases). Germline V gene sequence: CDR1 MDHEN, CDR2 SYDVKM. The CDR3 length is 13 residues. Trimming pared 5 bases from V and 1 base from J, leaving 8 bases between. CDR3 residues: CASSRRGQETQYF. In nucleotides, the CDR3 is TGTGCCAGCAGTCGGAGGGGCCAAGAGACCCAGTACTTC.

The gene calls are TRBV14 and TRBJ1-1, with 12 nucleotides matching TRBD1. The CDR3 consists of 17 residues. CDR1 is SGHDN, CDR2 FVKESK, per germline. Trimming cost V 4 bases and J 5 bases; bases outside gene matches: 11. The CDR3 protein is CASSPRDRGLVWTEAFF. DNA of the CDR3: TGTGCCAGCAGCCCCCGGGACAGGGGGCTGGTGTGGACTGAAGCTTTCTTT.